The present entry profiles one T cell receptor beta chain with its context. One junction end disagrees with the germline gene, perhaps due to a read error. The sample comes from a study of identical twins. After template switching added a universal primer site, the resulting cDNA carried unique molecular identifiers. TCRdb called the 5' RACE reads again in MiXCR, with one record for every CDR3 protein. The table lists under 900,000 distinct CDR3 sequences, 12% of them singletons. The sample was also reused in another study, on yellow fever vaccine responses in identical twins.

The sample taken for sequencing was PBMCs. The sequence was collected from a woman younger than 30 in good health.

CDR3 bases: TGTGCCATCGCGCCGGGACTAGCGGGAGGAGGAACCTACAATGAGCAATTCTTC. Its protein is CAIAPGLAGGGTYNEQFF. This chain links TRBV10-3 with TRBJ2-1; 15 nucleotides align to TRBD2. The CDR3 length is 18 residues. Germline V CDR1 and CDR2: ENHRY, SYGVKD.